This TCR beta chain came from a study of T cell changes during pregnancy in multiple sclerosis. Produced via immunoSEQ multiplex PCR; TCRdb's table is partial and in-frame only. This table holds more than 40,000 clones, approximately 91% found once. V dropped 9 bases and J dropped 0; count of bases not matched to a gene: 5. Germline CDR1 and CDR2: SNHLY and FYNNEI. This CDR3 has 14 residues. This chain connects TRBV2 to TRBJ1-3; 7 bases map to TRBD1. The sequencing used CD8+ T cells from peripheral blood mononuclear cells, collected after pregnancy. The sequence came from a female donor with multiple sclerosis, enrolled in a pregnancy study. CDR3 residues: CARNTGDSGNTIYF. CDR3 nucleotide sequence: TGTGCCAGAAACACAGGGGACTCTGGAAACACCATATATTTT.